The rows below give T cell receptor beta chains drawn from one sample of a study of blood T cell repertoires in COVID-19. Assay: immunoSEQ multiplex PCR; the TCRdb copy retains only in-frame clones and omits some. The data hold under 60,000 clones, with approximately 88% observed a single time. The sequenced sample consisted of peripheral blood. The receptor set was obtained from a man aged 30 to 45 with COVID-19, enrolled during active disease. Each CDR3 is given with its conserved first and last residue. The D gene is left open where the match is weak. Where a row states a size, it is once, few, many or the class of an expanded clone; other rows omit it.

-	TRBV6-2/TRBV6-3	TRBJ1-1	-	TGTGCCAGCAGTTACTCGAGGGCAGGGGAATACGAGGGAAAAACTGAAGCTTTCTTT	CASSYSRAGEYEGKTEAFF
-	TRBV11-3	TRBJ2-1	-	TGTGCCAGCAGCTTAATGGAGAAGCCTGACGTCCATGAGCAGTTCTTC	CASSLMEKPDVHEQFF
-	TRBV2	TRBJ1-2	TRBD1	TGTGCCAGCAGGGCCCATGGGACAGGGGGCTATGGCTACACCTTC	CASRAHGTGGYGYTF
-	TRBV7-9	TRBJ2-3	TRBD2	TGTGCCAGCAGCCCAACTAGCGGGATTAAACCTAGCACAGATACGCAGTATTTT	CASSPTSGIKPSTDTQYF
-	TRBV7-9	TRBJ1-6	TRBD1	TGTGCCAGCAGCTTAACAGGGGTTTCACCCCTCCACTTT	CASSLTGVSPLHF
-	TRBV28	TRBJ1-6	-	TGTGCCAGCAGGGACGGACAGCCTACAGGTTCACCCCTCCACTTT	CASRDGQPTGSPLHF
-	TRBV27	TRBJ2-5	TRBD1	TGTGCCAGCAGTTTACAGGGGGCAACCCCACTCCAAGAGACCCAGTACTTC	CASSLQGATPLQETQYF
once	TRBV7-2	TRBJ2-5	TRBD2	TGTGCCACCTCACCCTGGGGACTAGCGGGAGGGGAGACCCAGTACTTC	CATSPWGLAGGETQYF
-	TRBV29-1	TRBJ2-1	TRBD2	TGCAGCGTTGAGCTAGCGGACTACAATGAGCAGTTCTTC	CSVELADYNEQFF
-	TRBV5-1	TRBJ2-7	-	TGCGCCAGCAGGGGACAAAGCTCCTACGAGCAGTACTTC	CASRGQSSYEQYF
-	TRBV10-3	TRBJ1-2	-	TGTGCCATCAGTGAAGGGTCAGGGCACTATGGCTACACCTTC	CAISEGSGHYGYTF
-	TRBV6-5	TRBJ1-5	TRBD1	TGTGCCAGCAGGAAAAAGGGGACAGGGAGTCAGCCCCAGCATTTT	CASRKKGTGSQPQHF
few	TRBV6-1	TRBJ2-7	TRBD1	TGTGCCAGCAGTGAAGGGACAGGGGGCGCTTACGAGCAGTACTTC	CASSEGTGGAYEQYF
-	TRBV5-1	TRBJ2-7	-	TGCGCCAGCAGCTTGTTTGACACCAACTCCTACGAGCAGTACTTC	CASSLFDTNSYEQYF
-	TRBV10-1	TRBJ1-2	-	TGCGCCAGCAGTGCTCGGGGATCGGGAGGCTACACCTTC	CASSARGSGGYTF
-	TRBV7-2	TRBJ2-7	TRBD2	TGTGCCAGCAGCCCCTCGGGGGGAATCTCCTACGAGCAGTACTTC	CASSPSGGISYEQYF
-	TRBV20-1	TRBJ1-2	-	TGCAGTGCTAGTCGGACAGTGGACTATGGCTACACCTTC	CSASRTVDYGYTF
-	TRBV28	TRBJ1-4	-	TGTGCCAGCAGTTTACGTCATGAAAAACTGTTTTTT	CASSLRHEKLFF
-	TRBV9	TRBJ2-3	-	TGTGCCAGCAGCGCGAGCGGGAGCACAGATACGCAGTATTTT	CASSASGSTDTQYF
-	TRBV6-6	TRBJ2-1	TRBD1	TGTGCCAGCAGTCGAAAAGCCGGGACAGGGGGCAATGAGCAGTTCTTC	CASSRKAGTGGNEQFF
-	TRBV5-4	TRBJ2-5	-	TGTGCCAGCAGCTTGGACCTCGGGACCCAGTACTTC	CASSLDLGTQYF
-	TRBV5-1	TRBJ2-7	TRBD2	TGCGCCAGCAGCTTGTCTCGGGAGGCCCACGAGCAGTACTTC	CASSLSREAHEQYF
-	TRBV14	TRBJ1-2	-	TGTGCCAGCAGCCAAGACAGGGGCTTAAACTATGGCTACACCTTC	CASSQDRGLNYGYTF
-	TRBV28	TRBJ2-1	-	TGTGCCAGCAGTTTTCCCCTCCCCGGCAATGAGCAGTTCTTC	CASSFPLPGNEQFF
once	TRBV19	TRBJ2-5	TRBD2	TGTGCCAGTAGTATGAGACTAGCGGGAGTGGAGACCCAGTACTTC	CASSMRLAGVETQYF
-	TRBV28	TRBJ2-1	-	TGTGCCAGCAGTGCCCCCCACAGGGTGGCGTTCTTC	CASSAPHRVAFF
-	TRBV2	TRBJ2-5	TRBD1	TGTGCCAGCCGGGACAGGGCTAGCGGAGGGGAGACCCAGTACTTC	CASRDRASGGETQYF
few	TRBV21-1	TRBJ1-4	-	TGTGCCAGCAGCAAAGCCCGGCGGGGATGTCATGAAAAACTGTTTTTT	CASSKARRGCHEKLFF
-	TRBV27	TRBJ1-5	-	TGTGCCAGCAGTTTCTCCGGGTTTGATCAGCCCCAGCATTTT	CASSFSGFDQPQHF
-	TRBV19	TRBJ2-3	-	TGTGCCAGTAGAAACAGGGACCGGGGCGATACGCAGTATTTT	CASRNRDRGDTQYF
-	TRBV3-1/TRBV3-2	TRBJ2-6	-	TGTGCCAGCAGCCGGGAGGCTGGGGCCAACGTCCTGACTTTC	CASSREAGANVLTF
once	TRBV2	TRBJ2-5	TRBD1	TGTGCCAGCAGCCCAGACAGGGCCCGGGGAGAGACCCAGTACTTC	CASSPDRARGETQYF
-	TRBV5-4	TRBJ1-2	TRBD1	TGTGCCAGCAGGCCCGGACAGGGGGCGGCTGGCTACACCTTC	CASRPGQGAAGYTF
once	TRBV9	TRBJ1-3	-	TGTGCCAGCAGCGTACAGGGTTCTGGAAACACCATATATTTT	CASSVQGSGNTIYF
-	TRBV3-1/TRBV3-2	TRBJ2-3	-	TGTGCCAGCGAGGCGCCCGACGGGACGCAGTATTTT	CASEAPDGTQYF
-	TRBV2	TRBJ2-1	TRBD2	TGTGCCAGCAACCCGGGACTAGCGGGAGGTGAGCAGTTCTTC	CASNPGLAGGEQFF
-	TRBV19	TRBJ1-1	-	TGTGCCAGTAGTATAGATCAGGCCGCTGAAGCTTTCTTT	CASSIDQAAEAFF
-	TRBV2	TRBJ2-7	TRBD1	TGTGCCAGCAGGACTCCGGGACAGGGGGGTCGCGAGCAGTACTTC	CASRTPGQGGREQYF
once	TRBV18	TRBJ1-5	-	TGTGCCAGCTCCGGAGGAGGCAATCAGCCCCAGCATTTT	CASSGGGNQPQHF
-	TRBV27	TRBJ2-7	TRBD2	TGTGCCAGCAGTCCCTCGCGGACTAGCGGCTACGAGCAGTACTTC	CASSPSRTSGYEQYF
-	TRBV5-1	TRBJ1-4	TRBD1	TGCGCCAGCAGCGCGACAGGGGAGCCAACTAATGAAAAACTGTTTTTT	CASSATGEPTNEKLFF
-	TRBV5-6	TRBJ1-2	-	TGTGCCAGCAGCGTACAGGCGAACTATGGCTACACCTTC	CASSVQANYGYTF
few	TRBV7-2	TRBJ2-7	-	TGTGCCAGCAGCTTAGGTTTGAACAGGGTAAAGTACTTC	CASSLGLNRVKYF
-	TRBV30	TRBJ1-1	-	TGTGCCTGGAGTGCGAGGAGAGAAGCTTTCTTT	CAWSARREAFF
-	TRBV5-6	TRBJ2-7	-	TGTGCCAGCACCAGGGGTTCCTACGAGCAGTACTTC	CASTRGSYEQYF
-	TRBV4-1	TRBJ2-3	-	TGCGCCAGCAGCCAACCCGGGTTTACAGATACGCAGTATTTT	CASSQPGFTDTQYF
once	TRBV28	TRBJ1-2	TRBD1	TGTGCCAGCAGGAGGCAGGGGGGTTCTTACGACTATGGCTACACCTTC	CASRRQGGSYDYGYTF
-	TRBV11-2	TRBJ1-4	-	TGTGCCAGCAGCCCCCCGAGGCAGGGGAACGAAAAACTGTTTTTT	CASSPPRQGNEKLFF
once	TRBV21-1	TRBJ2-5	-	TGTGCCAGCAGCGCGCGACAGGGGTCGGTGACCCAGTACTTC	CASSARQGSVTQYF
-	TRBV6-6	TRBJ1-1	-	TGTGCCAGCAGTTACGGGGGGAGCACTGAAGCTTTCTTT	CASSYGGSTEAFF
-	TRBV10-1	TRBJ2-1	TRBD2	TGCGCCAGCAGTGAGGAACTAGCGGGAGGGCTCTCCTACAATGAGCAGTTCTTC	CASSEELAGGLSYNEQFF
-	TRBV6-5	TRBJ1-3	-	TGTGCCAGCAGTTTACTCCCGGTTGAGGATGGAAACACCATATATTTT	CASSLLPVEDGNTIYF
many	TRBV6-5	TRBJ1-5	-	TGTGCCAGTGATCGCAGTCGTCATCAGCCCCAGCATTTT	CASDRSRHQPQHF